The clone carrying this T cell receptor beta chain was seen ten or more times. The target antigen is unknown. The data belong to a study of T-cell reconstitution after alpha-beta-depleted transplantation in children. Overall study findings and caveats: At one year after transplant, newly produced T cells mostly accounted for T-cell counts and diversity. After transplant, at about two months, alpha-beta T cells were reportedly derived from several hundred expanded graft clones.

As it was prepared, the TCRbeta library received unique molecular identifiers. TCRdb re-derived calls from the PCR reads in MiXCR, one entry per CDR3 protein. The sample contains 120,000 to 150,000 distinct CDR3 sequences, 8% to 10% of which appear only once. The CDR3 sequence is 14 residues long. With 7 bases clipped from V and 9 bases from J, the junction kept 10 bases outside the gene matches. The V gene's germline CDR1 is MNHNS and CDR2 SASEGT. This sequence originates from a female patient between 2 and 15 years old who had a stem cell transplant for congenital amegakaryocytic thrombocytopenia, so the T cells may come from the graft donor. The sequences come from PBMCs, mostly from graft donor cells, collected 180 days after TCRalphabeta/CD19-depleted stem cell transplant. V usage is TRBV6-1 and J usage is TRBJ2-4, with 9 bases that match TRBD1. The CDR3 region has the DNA TGTGCCAGCACTCCGGGACAGGGACAAACCATTCAGTACTTC. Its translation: CASTPGQGQTIQYF.